Below, one T cell receptor (beta chain) is given with its context. Generated by immunoSEQ multiplex PCR, the TCRdb table keeps only in-frame clones and is missing some. The table lists some 160,000 clones, 84% of them singletons. Seattle patients were enrolled while actively infected and followed longitudinally. This entry is derived from a study of blood T cell repertoires in COVID-19. Study in general: COVID-19 samples collected from the United States, Italy and Spain covered acute and convalescent phases.

Germline V lookup: CDR1 SGHDT, CDR2 YYEEEE. The CDR3 sequence is 13 residues long. Losses at the gene ends were 5 bases for V and 4 bases for J; bases not matched to a gene: 4. The sample comprised peripheral blood. The chain has TRBV5-6 and TRBJ2-5; 8 bases align to TRBD1. The TCR comes from a woman aged 80 or over with COVID-19, enrolled during active disease. CDR3 in amino acids: CASSRTGRETQYF. CDR3 DNA sequence: TGTGCCAGCAGTCGGACAGGGAGAGAGACCCAGTACTTC.